The 22 T cell receptor beta chains in this list originate from one sample, sequenced in a study of T cell responses to AZD1222 COVID-19 vaccine. Assay: immunoSEQ multiplex PCR; the TCRdb copy retains only in-frame clones and omits some. The profile covers 130,000 to 150,000 clones, with 90% to 95% appearing a single time and more than 10% taken by the ten largest. Specimen: peripheral blood, collected after recovery from COVID-19. The source of these receptors is an adult who had recovered from COVID-19.

The sample holds one count of this clone. The chain is built from TRBV3-1 (or the pseudogene TRBV3-2) and TRBJ2-2; 7 bases align to TRBD2. Germline CDR1 reads LGHDT; CDR2 reads YNNKEL (reference sequence). With 6 bases clipped from V and 7 bases from J, the junction kept 8 bases outside the gene matches. The CDR3 contains 14 residues. CDR3 DNA: TGTGCCAGCAGTTACCTCCAGCGGGGCGGGGAGCTGTTTTTT. Residues: CASSYLQRGGELFF.

A few counts support this clone. The chain is built from TRBV28 and TRBJ2-1; D possibly matches TRBD1 or TRBD2 (5 bases each). V was clipped by 4 bases and J by 12 bases, with 25 bases between them. Germline CDR1 reads MDHEN; CDR2 reads SYDVKM. CDR3 length: 16 amino acids. The CDR3, as DNA: TGTGCCAGCAGTTCGGGGCTGTCAACCCATGTCATGGTGCAGTTCTTC. Protein product: CASSSGLSTHVMVQFF. Full variable domain (rest looked up from reference TRBV28 and TRBJ2-1): DVKVTQSSRYLVKRTGEKVFLECVQDMDHENMFWYRQDPGLGLRLIYFSYDVKMKEKGDIPEGYSVSREKKERFSLILESASTNQTSMYLCASSSGLSTHVMVQFFGPGTRLTVL.

The chain uses TRBV7-2 and TRBJ2-7; 7 bases map to TRBD1. Germline values: CDR1 SGHTA, CDR2 FQGNSA. V lost 6 bases and J lost 0; bases outside the gene matches: 8. CDR3 length equals 15 residues. The CDR3 DNA follows: TGTGCCAGCAGTTTGGACAGGTCCTACTCCTACGAGCAGTACTTC. Its protein is CASSLDRSYSYEQYF.

This sequence joins TRBV6-5 and TRBJ2-7, with D unresolved. Trimming took 2 bases from V and 2 from J, leaving 7 bases between them. This CDR3 is built from 13 residues. Germline V CDR1 and CDR2: MNHEY, SVGAGI. CDR3 region: CASSYTPTYEQYF. For the CDR3, the DNA is TGTGCCAGCAGTTACACCCCCACCTACGAGCAGTACTTC.

The chain is built from TRBV4-1 and TRBJ2-7, with a weak D call TRBD2 (6 bases). CDR1 is MGHRA, CDR2 YSYEKL, per germline. The CDR3 is 12 amino acids. The V and J ends lost 9 bases and 0 bases respectively, with 9 bases between them. CDR3 nucleotides: TGCGCCAGTAGCGGACCCTCCTACGAGCAGTACTTC. It yields the protein CASSGPSYEQYF.

The chain employs TRBV15 and TRBJ2-4, with D unclear. The CDR3 is 16 amino acids. Germline lookup yields CDR1 LNHNV and CDR2 YYDKDF (reference sequence). V was clipped by 0 bases and J by 2 bases, with 11 bases between them. Written as DNA, the CDR3 is TGTGCCACCAGCAGAGATAATCCATACACCAAAAACATTCAGTACTTC. Translating gives CATSRDNPYTKNIQYF.

This clone was observed a few times. The chain recombines TRBV5-1 with TRBJ2-3; 11 bases match TRBD2. The V gene's germline CDR1 is SGHRS and CDR2 YFSETQ. This CDR3 has 15 residues. With V trimmed by 4 bases and J by 4 bases, 5 bases remained unmatched. CDR3 bases: TGCGCCAGCAGCCCTGGGACTAGCGGCGCAGATACGCAGTATTTT. Translation: CASSPGTSGADTQYF.

The rearrangement uses TRBV30 and TRBJ1-3; D not resolved. CDR3 size: 13 residues. Per germline, CDR1 GTSNPN and CDR2 SVGIG (reference sequence). V shed 2 bases and J shed 0 bases, with 5 bases lying between them. The CDR3 protein is CAWSRSSGNTIYF. The CDR3 DNA sequence: TGTGCCTGGAGTCGGAGCTCTGGAAACACCATATATTTT.

This clone occurred once. The rearrangement uses TRBV7-9 and TRBJ2-7, with a possible D match to TRBD1 (7 bases). CDR3 length equals 15 residues. Germline V gives CDR1 SEHNR, CDR2 FQNEAQ (reference sequence). The V gene lost 5 bases and the J gene lost 3 bases, with 17 bases spanning the gap. The chain's CDR3 is CASSPRDRHNYEQYF. The DNA for the CDR3 is TGTGCCAGCAGCCCGCGGGACAGACATAACTACGAGCAGTACTTC.

This chain connects TRBV27 to TRBJ2-1; 9 nucleotides line up with TRBD2. CDR1 is MNHEY and CDR2 is SMNVEV in the germline V gene (reference sequence). Trimming took 1 base from V and 0 from J; bases not matched to a gene: 4. There are 17 residues in the CDR3. Written as DNA, the CDR3 is TGTGCCAGCAGTTTATGGGGACTAGCCCGCTCCTACAATGAGCAGTTCTTC. This codes for CASSLWGLARSYNEQFF.

The chain carries TRBV10-3 and TRBJ2-3; 9 nucleotides agree with TRBD1. Germline-derived CDR1 and CDR2 are ENHRY and SYGVKD. V trimming: 6 bases; J trimming: 6 bases; junction bases outside the gene matches: 10. The CDR3 spans 15 residues. This chain's CDR3 is CAISDRGKVLDTQYF. For the CDR3, the DNA is TGTGCCATCAGCGACAGGGGGAAGGTATTGGATACGCAGTATTTT.

The CDR3 loop reads CAWKDARTKGYTF. The CDR3 DNA follows: TGTGCCTGGAAGGACGCCCGGACGAAGGGCTACACCTTC. The V call is TRBV30, the J call TRBJ1-2; D remains unclear. Per the germline V gene, CDR1 is GTSNPN and CDR2 is SVGIG (reference sequence). There are 13 residues in the CDR3. V was clipped by 4 bases and J by 8 bases, with 17 bases between them.

The chain has TRBV7-9 and TRBJ2-7; 9 bases fit TRBD1. The CDR3 is made up of 17 amino acids. V gave up 2 bases and J gave up 3 bases; unmatched junction bases: 11. Germline loops: CDR1 SEHNR, CDR2 FQNEAQ (reference sequence). In DNA, the CDR3 is TGTGCCAGCAGCTTAACCTCCGCCGGGACAGGGATCTACGAGCAGTACTTC. It yields the protein CASSLTSAGTGIYEQYF.

V usage is TRBV28 and J usage is TRBJ1-2, with 7 nucleotides matching TRBD1. The V and J ends lost 8 bases and 9 bases, in that order; junction bases with no gene match: 18. Per germline, CDR1 MDHEN and CDR2 SYDVKM. This CDR3 spans 15 amino acids. CDR3: CASGWRGLGALRYTF. The DNA for the CDR3 is TGTGCCAGCGGATGGAGGGGGCTAGGAGCCCTACGCTACACCTTC.

The J gene is TRBJ2-7, the V gene TRBV18, with 11 bases fitting TRBD1. This CDR3 comprises 16 residues. V was clipped by 5 bases and J by 6 bases; unmatched bases: 12. CDR1 and CDR2 from the germline V gene are KGHSH and LQKENI. In DNA, the CDR3 is TGTGCCAGCTCATCATCCGGGACAGGGGGTATAGCCGAGCAGTACTTC. As protein: CASSSSGTGGIAEQYF.

The rearrangement uses TRBV7-9 and TRBJ1-1; TRBD1 is a possible D gene (5 bases). V was cut by 0 bases and J by 2 bases, with 13 bases left in between. This CDR3 spans 16 amino acids. Germline values: CDR1 SEHNR, CDR2 FQNEAQ (reference sequence). CDR3 sequence: CASSLAQVGQNTEAFF. The CDR3 DNA follows: TGTGCCAGCAGCTTAGCCCAGGTTGGACAAAACACTGAAGCTTTCTTT.

This chain joins TRBV7-6 and TRBJ2-6, with D perhaps matching TRBD1 (5 bases). CDR1 is SGHVS, CDR2 FNYEAQ, per germline. The CDR3 covers 17 residues. The V end was cut by 1 base, the J end by 0 bases, with 10 bases between. CDR3 loop: CASSLVGRGSGANVLTF. CDR3 DNA: TGTGCCAGCAGCTTAGTTGGTAGGGGCTCTGGGGCCAACGTCCTGACTTTC.

The rearrangement joins TRBV2 to TRBJ2-1; 9 bases fit TRBD2. The CDR3 runs to 15 residues. Germline V gene lookup returns CDR1 SNHLY and CDR2 FYNNEI. With V trimmed by 1 base and J by 8 bases, 6 bases remained unmatched. The chain's CDR3 is CASSEGLAGNHEQFF. DNA of the CDR3: TGTGCCAGCAGTGAAGGGCTAGCGGGAAACCATGAGCAGTTCTTC.

V is TRBV2 and J is TRBJ1-5; D possibly corresponds to TRBD1 (5 bases). The CDR3 loop spans 13 amino acids. V was pared by 8 bases and J by 0 bases, with 8 bases between. The germline V gene has CDR1 SNHLY and CDR2 FYNNEI. CDR3 in amino acids: CASGATSNQPQHF. The CDR3 nucleotides read TGTGCCAGCGGGGCGACTAGCAATCAGCCCCAGCATTTT.

This chain links TRBV27 with TRBJ2-7, with a possible D match to TRBD2 (6 bases). V lost 3 bases, J lost 3 bases, and 15 bases lay in between. CDR3 size: 15 residues. Per the germline V gene, CDR1 is MNHEY and CDR2 is SMNVEV (reference sequence). This chain's CDR3 is CASSLVAGIHYEQYF. The CDR3 DNA sequence: TGTGCCAGCAGTTTGGTGGCGGGGATACACTACGAGCAGTACTTC.

Notes on this clone: The junction differs from germline at one of its ends, possibly a read error. The chain carries TRBV6-5 and TRBJ1-6; the D gene is possibly TRBD1 (5 bases). Germline CDR1 reads MNHEY; CDR2 reads SVGAGI. The CDR3 is 14 residues long. The CDR3 region has the DNA TGTGCCAGGGAAATGGGGCAGTATATTTCACCCCTCCACTTT. Amino acid sequence: CAREMGQYISPLHF.

This clone was found once. The CDR3 is CAWMRYTDTQYF. The DNA for the CDR3 is TGTGCCTGGATGAGGTACACAGATACGCAGTATTTT. The gene calls are TRBV30 and TRBJ2-3; no firm D call. CDR1 and CDR2 (germline): GTSNPN, SVGIG (reference sequence). This CDR3 spans 12 amino acids. V was trimmed by 4 bases and J by 2 bases, leaving 7 bases between them. The variable domain in full, with the rest retrieved from reference TRBV30 and TRBJ2-3, is SQTIHQWPATLVQPVGSPLSLECTVEGTSNPNLYWYRQAAGRGLQLLFYSVGIGQISSEVPQNLSASRPQDRQFILSSKKLLLSDSGFYLCAWMRYTDTQYFGPGTRLTVL.